These T cell receptor beta chains were read from a single sample in a study of Ad26.COV2.S vaccination and SARS-CoV-2 variants. Repertoires were generated with immunoSEQ multiplex PCR, while TCRdb's copy carries only in-frame clones and drops some. This sample has roughly 350,000 clones; around 86% occur once, and the top ten carry around 3.5%. The sample in question was peripheral blood, obtained in a trial of Ad26.COV2.S vaccine versus placebo. The receptors derive from a person aged 18 to 59 who received the Ad26.COV2.S COVID-19 vaccine or a placebo. Both conserved end residues are part of each CDR3. A D gene is named only where the DNA matches it firmly. Expanded clones get a size class; other rows say once, few or many, or leave the size out.

j_call d_call v_call clone_size cdr3_nt cdr3_aa
TRBJ2-3 - TRBV6-6 - TGTGCCAGCAGGGGTTACGCGGGACTCACAGATACGCAGTATTTT CASRGYAGLTDTQYF
TRBJ1-1 TRBD1 TRBV6-5 - TGTGCCAGCAGTCACACCAGGGGGAGGCCTGAAGCTTTCTTT CASSHTRGRPEAFF
TRBJ2-7 - TRBV28 once TGTGCCAGCAGACGGGGGTTGAGGGAGCAGTACTTC CASRRGLREQYF
TRBJ1-1 - TRBV9 - TGTGCCAGCAGCCGCTTGGGGGAGACTGAAGCTTTCTTT CASSRLGETEAFF
TRBJ2-1 - TRBV27 - TGTGCCAGCAGTTTAGACCCCGACAGTTACAATGAGCAGTTCTTC CASSLDPDSYNEQFF
TRBJ2-3 - TRBV3-1/TRBV3-2 - TGTGCCAGCAGCCAAGCGGCAGGGGGCACAGATACGCAGTATTTT CASSQAAGGTDTQYF
TRBJ1-5 - TRBV7-3 - TGTGCCAGCAGCTCGGGTCCAAATCAGCCCCAGCATTTT CASSSGPNQPQHF
TRBJ1-1 - TRBV6-5 - TGTGCCAGCAGTACTCAGGGTATGCTCACTGAAGCTTTCTTT CASSTQGMLTEAFF
TRBJ2-5 - TRBV5-1 - TGCGCCAGCAGCTTGGGGACTATCCAAGAGACCCAGTACTTC CASSLGTIQETQYF
TRBJ1-1 - TRBV5-4 - TGTGCCAGCAGCTTGCCGTTCGAGAACACTGAAGCTTTCTTT CASSLPFENTEAFF
TRBJ1-1 TRBD1 TRBV9 - TGTGCCAGCAGCGTTTCCCTACAGGGGGCTGGTACTGAAGCTTTCTTT CASSVSLQGAGTEAFF
TRBJ1-4 - TRBV9 - TGTGCCAGCAGCCGCAGGGGTCTTACTTCTAATGAAAAACTGTTTTTT CASSRRGLTSNEKLFF
TRBJ2-2 - TRBV7-3 - TGTGCCAGCAGCTTAGATTCCGGGACATTGAACACCGGGGAGCTGTTTTTT CASSLDSGTLNTGELFF
TRBJ1-6 - TRBV11-2 - TGTGCCAGCAGCCCAGCGGGCTCCTATAATTCACCCCTCCACTTT CASSPAGSYNSPLHF
TRBJ2-1 - TRBV9 once TGTGCCAGCAGCGTAGCAGGCCTAGCGTTGAATGAGCAGTTCTTC CASSVAGLALNEQFF
TRBJ1-3 TRBD1 TRBV5-1 - TGCGCCAGCAGCCGGGACAGACGAAACACCATATATTTT CASSRDRRNTIYF
TRBJ1-5 - TRBV6-2/TRBV6-3 - TGTGCCAGCAGTTACAGGTCGGGGAGCAATCAGCCCCAGCATTTT CASSYRSGSNQPQHF
TRBJ2-7 - TRBV30 - TGTGCCTGGAAGGGGGACGAGCAGTACTTC CAWKGDEQYF
TRBJ1-2 - TRBV29-1 - TGCAGCGTTGAAGAGGCAGGGCGATATGGCTACACCTTC CSVEEAGRYGYTF
TRBJ1-1 TRBD1 TRBV7-2 - TGTGCCAGCAGCTTACCATCCTTTCCTTCCCAGGGGGGCGCTTTCTTT CASSLPSFPSQGGAFF
TRBJ2-3 - TRBV9 - TGTGCCAGCAGCCCGGGGAATAGGGCAAATACGCAGTATTTT CASSPGNRANTQYF
TRBJ1-1 - TRBV12-3/TRBV12-4 - TGTGCCAGCAGTTGGGGGAGCACTGAAGCTTTCTTT CASSWGSTEAFF
TRBJ2-2 TRBD1 TRBV19 - TGTGCCAGCACGACAGGGGTAATTACCGGGGAGCTGTTTTTT CASTTGVITGELFF
TRBJ2-7 - TRBV15 few TGTGCCACCAGCAGAGTTGGGGCCCCTTACGAGCAGTACTTC CATSRVGAPYEQYF
TRBJ2-5 - TRBV2 few TGTGCCAGCAGCCCTATAGGACTCTCCCGCGGAGAGACCCAGTACTTC CASSPIGLSRGETQYF